The 10 T cell receptor beta chains in this list originate from one sample, sequenced in a study of blood T cell repertoires in COVID-19. TCRdb keeps only in-frame clones here, not all; method: immunoSEQ multiplex PCR. The data show about 250,000 clones, about 73% seen once. The specimen sequenced was peripheral blood. The receptors stem from a woman older than 75 with acute or convalescent COVID-19.

The rearrangement joins TRBV6-5 to TRBJ2-7; 7 nucleotides line up with TRBD2. J was trimmed by 2 bases and V by 6 bases; bases with no gene match: 10. The CDR3 is 15 residues long. Germline assignment: CDR1 MNHEY and CDR2 SVGAGI. CDR3 protein: CASSRFGLAAYEQYF. The CDR3, as DNA: TGTGCCAGCAGCCGTTTCGGGCTAGCGGCCTACGAGCAGTACTTC.

The chain employs TRBV3-1 (or the pseudogene TRBV3-2) and TRBJ1-1; no reliable D call. Trimming cost V 4 bases and J 5 bases, with 17 bases left between them. The germline gives CDR1 LGHDT, CDR2 YNNKEL (reference sequence). CDR3 length: 15 amino acids. CDR3 in amino acids: CASSRAGRGRTEAFF. DNA for the CDR3: TGTGCCAGCAGCCGGGCGGGCCGGGGAAGAACTGAAGCTTTCTTT.

The rearrangement links TRBV6-6 to TRBJ1-1; the match to TRBD1 covers 9 bases. Germline-derived CDR1 and CDR2 are MNHNY and SVGAGI (reference sequence). This CDR3 is 16 amino acids long. Losses at the gene ends were 5 bases for V and 4 bases for J; bases not matched to a gene: 11. CDR3 DNA sequence: TGTGCCAGCAGTCGCGGCTGGACAGGGGCCAGCACTGAAGCTTTCTTT. It encodes CASSRGWTGASTEAFF.

The V gene is TRBV19, the J gene TRBJ1-1; D gene uncertain. Germline CDR1 LNHDA, CDR2 SQIVND (reference sequence). The V end was cut by 5 bases, the J end by 1 base, with 8 bases between. CDR3 length: 13 residues. CDR3 DNA sequence: TGTGCCAGTAGTCCTCGGGGGAACACTGAAGCTTTCTTT. This encodes CASSPRGNTEAFF.

This clone was counted a single time. The CDR3 nucleotides are TGTGCCAGCAGCCCCCGGGCCCTAGGGGATTCTGGGGCCAACGTCCTGACTTTC. Protein: CASSPRALGDSGANVLTF. The chain recombines TRBV13 with TRBJ2-6; D is perhaps TRBD1 (5 bases). This CDR3 region has 18 residues. Germline V gene data show CDR1 as PRHDT and CDR2 as FYEKMQ (reference sequence). V dropped 5 bases and J dropped 1 base, with 18 bases sitting between them. The full variable domain, with the rest looked up from reference TRBV13 and TRBJ2-6, is AAGVIQSPRHLIKEKRETATLKCYPIPRHDTVYWYQQGPGQDPQFLISFYEKMQSDKGSIPDRFSAQQFSDYHSELNMSSLELGDSALYFCASSPRALGDSGANVLTFGAGSRLTVL.

The J gene is TRBJ1-2, the V gene TRBV6-4, with 7 bases aligning to TRBD1. Looked up from germline, CDR1 is MRHNA and CDR2 is SNTAGT. CDR3 size: 14 residues. V gave up 3 bases and J gave up 5 bases; unmatched junction bases: 6. CDR3 in amino acids: CASSEEEGAYGYTF. The CDR3 coding sequence is TGTGCCAGCAGTGAGGAGGAGGGGGCATATGGCTACACCTTC.

CDR3 DNA sequence: TGCGCCAGCAGCTTATCAGGGGGAGAGACCCAGTACTTC. Its protein is CASSLSGGETQYF. The gene calls are TRBV5-1 and TRBJ2-5; 7 bases are a match to TRBD1. Looked up from germline, CDR1 is SGHRS and CDR2 is YFSETQ. The V gene end was trimmed by 2 bases and the J gene end by 4 bases; junction bases not matched to a gene: 2. This CDR3 spans 13 amino acids.

The chain links TRBV9 to TRBJ2-5; 11 positions agree with TRBD2. The CDR3 is 17 amino acids. V shed 4 bases and J 5 bases; nucleotides not matched to a gene: 13. Looked up from germline, CDR1 is SGDLS and CDR2 is YYNGEE. DNA for the CDR3: TGTGCCAGCAGCCCGAGCTGGACTAGCGGGCCACGGGAGACCCAGTACTTC. It specifies CASSPSWTSGPRETQYF. Variable domain in full (rest from reference TRBV9 and TRBJ2-5): DSGVTQTPKHLITATGQRVTLRCSPRSGDLSVYWYQQSLDQGLQFLIQYYNGEERAKGNILERFSAQQFPDLHSELNLSSLELGDSALYFCASSPSWTSGPRETQYFGPGTRLLVL.

This rearrangement joins TRBV9 to TRBJ2-3, with D perhaps matching TRBD2 (5 bases). The germline gives CDR1 SGDLS, CDR2 YYNGEE. The CDR3 has 15 residues. Trimming stripped 0 bases from V and 1 base from J, with 9 bases between. CDR3 sequence (DNA): TGTGCCAGCAGCGTAGGCGGGTACGGCACAGATACGCAGTATTTT. It specifies CASSVGGYGTDTQYF.

This sequence joins TRBV7-2 and TRBJ1-2, with a tentative D call TRBD1 (5 bases). The CDR3 consists of 14 residues. Germline V gene sequence: CDR1 SGHTA, CDR2 FQGNSA. Trimming shortened V by 1 base and J by 3 bases, and 9 bases separated the two germline ends. The CDR3 loop is CASSLGGRYYGYTF. The CDR3 bases are TGTGCCAGCAGCTTAGGGGGCCGATACTATGGCTACACCTTC.